This entry features one T cell receptor beta chain sequence. Its antigen is unidentified. Time point: pretreatment peripheral blood. CDR3 length equals 16 residues. CDR1 is MDHEN and CDR2 is SYDVKM in the germline V gene. V was pared by 7 bases and J by 6 bases, with 10 bases of the junction left unmatched. This entry belongs to a study of PD-L1 blockade in urothelial cancer. On the study more broadly: Analyzed time points were 3 weeks (second dose) and 6 weeks after therapy began.

Data came from immunoSEQ multiplex PCR; TCRdb stores just in-frame clones and leaves some out. The sample contains fewer than 75,000 clones, 90% of which appear only once. Study-wide points: Patients who had durable benefit saw their tumor-associated blood clones expand more at 3 weeks.

This rearrangement joins TRBV28 to TRBJ2-2; 11 bases are shared with TRBD1. This receptor was identified in a man between 70 and 80 years old with urothelial cancer. The sequencing here drew on PBMCs, taken around atezolizumab (anti-PD-L1) treatment. CDR3 sequence reads: CASTMDRGRIAGELFF. The CDR3 DNA reads as TGTGCCAGCACCATGGACAGGGGGCGCATCGCCGGGGAGCTGTTTTTT. The full variable domain, with the rest looked up from reference TRBV28 and TRBJ2-2, is DVKVTQSSRYLVKRTGEKVFLECVQDMDHENMFWYRQDPGLGLRLIYFSYDVKMKEKGDIPEGYSVSREKKERFSLILESASTNQTSMYLCASTMDRGRIAGELFFGEGSRLTVL.